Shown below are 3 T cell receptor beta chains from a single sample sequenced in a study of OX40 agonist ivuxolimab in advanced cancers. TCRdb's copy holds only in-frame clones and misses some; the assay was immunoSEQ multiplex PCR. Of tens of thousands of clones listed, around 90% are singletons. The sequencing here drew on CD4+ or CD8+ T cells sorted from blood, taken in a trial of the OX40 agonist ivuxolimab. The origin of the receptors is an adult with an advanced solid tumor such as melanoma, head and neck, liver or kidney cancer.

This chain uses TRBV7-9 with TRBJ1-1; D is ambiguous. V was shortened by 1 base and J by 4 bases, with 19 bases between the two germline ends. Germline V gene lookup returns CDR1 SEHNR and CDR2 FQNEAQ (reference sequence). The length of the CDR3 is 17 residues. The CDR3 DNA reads TGTGCCAGCAGCTTAGTCGGTTCCGGGTCATGGGTCACTGAAGCTTTCTTT. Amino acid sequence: CASSLVGSGSWVTEAFF.

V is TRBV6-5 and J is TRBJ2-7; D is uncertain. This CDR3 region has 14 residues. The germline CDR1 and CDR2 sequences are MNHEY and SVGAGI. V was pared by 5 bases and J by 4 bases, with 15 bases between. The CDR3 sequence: CASSTPGLPYEQYF. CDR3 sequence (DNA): TGTGCCAGCAGTACCCCGGGTCTACCATACGAGCAGTACTTC.

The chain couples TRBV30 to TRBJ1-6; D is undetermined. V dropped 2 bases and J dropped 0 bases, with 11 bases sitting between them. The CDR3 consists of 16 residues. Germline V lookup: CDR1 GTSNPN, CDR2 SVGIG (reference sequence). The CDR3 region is CAWSWRFSSYNSPLHF. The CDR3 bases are TGTGCCTGGAGTTGGCGGTTCAGCTCCTATAATTCACCCCTCCACTTT.